One and the same sample provided the 32 T cell receptor beta chains below, sequenced in a study of blood T cell repertoires in COVID-19 (TCRdb year 2020). The library was produced with the immunoSEQ multiplex PCR assay. The source is immuneACCESS, and TCRdb retained only in-frame sequences with V and J called. Part of the clones is not carried over; for the studies checked, unresolved V genes explain less than half of this, and the remainder is unexplained. The sample profile shows 400,000 or so clones; around 87% of them were found once. In total, the top ten clones hold approximately 1.9% of the sample. Sequencing was carried out using PBMCs or T cells enriched from blood (not recorded which). The source of these receptors is a middle-aged man in a cohort exposed to, infected with or recovered from COVID-19 (not recorded which).

The CDR3 sequence: CAISEGGAGSATYNEQFF. The CDR3 DNA follows: TGTGCCATCAGTGAGGGAGGGGCGGGTAGCGCTACCTACAATGAGCAGTTCTTC. This chain joins TRBV10-3 and TRBJ2-1; D is perhaps TRBD2 (6 bases). This CDR3 is built from 18 residues. CDR1 is ENHRY, CDR2 SYGVKD, per germline. Between the trimmed V and J ends, which lost 2 bases and 2 bases, there was a span of 19 bases.

The chain combines TRBV6-2 or TRBV6-3 with TRBJ2-7, with D perhaps matching TRBD1 (6 bases). Trimming removed 2 bases from V and 3 bases from J, with 11 bases in between. This CDR3 has 14 residues. CDR1 is MNHEY and CDR2 is SVGEGT in the germline V gene. The CDR3 region has the DNA TGTGCCAGCAGTTACCGAGGGGGAAACTACGAGCAGTACTTC. This sequence encodes CASSYRGGNYEQYF.

The chain uses TRBV25-1 and TRBJ2-7, with TRBD2 matching 9 bases. This CDR3 has 13 amino acids. The V segment lost 6 bases and the J segment 4 bases; nucleotides outside the gene matches: 4. In germline, CDR1 is MGHDK, CDR2 SYGVNS. The CDR3 is CASRGTSFYEQYF. The CDR3 DNA reads TGTGCCAGCAGAGGGACTAGCTTTTACGAGCAGTACTTC.

This chain uses TRBV19 with TRBJ2-1; 10 nucleotides agree with TRBD2. Per germline, CDR1 LNHDA and CDR2 SQIVND (reference sequence). With 4 bases clipped from V and 4 bases from J, the junction kept 10 bases outside the gene matches. This CDR3 contains 17 residues. The CDR3 DNA reads TGTGCCAGTAGTACCTTTATTAGCGGGAGGTTTTACAATGAGCAGTTCTTC. Protein sequence: CASSTFISGRFYNEQFF. Combining the CDR3 with reference TRBV19 and TRBJ2-1 gives the whole variable domain DGGITQSPKYLFRKEGQNVTLSCEQNLNHDAMYWYRQDPGQGLRLIYYSQIVNDFQKGDIAEGYSVSREKKESFPLTVTSAQKNPTAFYLCASSTFISGRFYNEQFFGPGTRLTVL.

The CDR3 coding sequence is TGTGCCATAGACAGGGGAGGTAGCACTGAAGCTTTCTTT. This codes for CAIDRGGSTEAFF. The chain carries TRBV30 and TRBJ1-1; 8 bases match TRBD1. Germline V CDR1 and CDR2: GTSNPN, SVGIG (reference sequence). The CDR3 is made up of 13 amino acids. Trimming removed 8 bases from V and 4 bases from J; junction bases left unmatched: 9.

The chain has TRBV5-1 and TRBJ2-3, with 10 bases that match TRBD2. Germline CDR1 SGHRS, CDR2 YFSETQ. The CDR3 sequence is 15 residues long. V was clipped by 5 bases and J by 3 bases; unmatched bases: 6. This CDR3 reads CASSVEAGGTDTQYF. The CDR3 nucleotides are TGCGCCAGCAGTGTCGAAGCGGGAGGGACAGATACGCAGTATTTT.

This chain links TRBV9 with TRBJ1-5, with D perhaps TRBD1 (6 bases). CDR1 and CDR2 (germline): SGDLS, YYNGEE. Trimming took off 4 bases at V and 5 bases at J, with 22 bases between the two ends. CDR3 length: 17 amino acids. CDR3 residues: CASSPQLQGHFYQPQHF. The CDR3 DNA reads TGTGCCAGCAGCCCCCAGCTTCAGGGGCATTTTTATCAGCCCCAGCATTTT.

This clone was seen a handful of times. The chain joins TRBV18 to TRBJ2-6, with a possible D match to TRBD1 (6 bases). The V gene lost 3 bases and the J gene lost 2 bases, with 11 bases spanning the gap. Germline V gives CDR1 KGHSH, CDR2 LQKENI. The CDR3 has 16 residues. DNA for the CDR3: TGTGCCAGCTCACCTCCTCAGGGGCCTGGGGCCAACGTCCTGACTTTC. It yields the protein CASSPPQGPGANVLTF. Filled out from reference TRBV18 and TRBJ2-6, the complete variable domain reads NAGVMQNPRHLVRRRGQEARLRCSPMKGHSHVYWYRQLPEEGLKFMVYLQKENIIDESGMPKERFSAEFPKEGPSILRIQQVVRGDSAAYFCASSPPQGPGANVLTFGAGSRLTVL.

The CDR3 DNA follows: TGTGCCAGCAGTTCATCATTCATGGGGGGTACCCTCCACTTT. It specifies CASSSSFMGGTLHF. J is TRBJ1-6 and V is TRBV27; possibly TRBD1 for D (5 bases). Germline V CDR1 and CDR2: MNHEY, SMNVEV (reference sequence). Trimming removed 4 bases from V and 14 bases from J, with 18 bases in between. The CDR3 is 14 residues long.

J is TRBJ2-2 and V is TRBV5-3, with 8 nucleotides matching TRBD1. TRBV5-3 is assigned to the ORF class and has an uncertain function. With V trimmed by 3 bases and J by 2 bases, 12 bases remained unmatched. The CDR3 has 18 amino acids. CDR3 residues: CARSSPCQGASNTGELFF. The CDR3, as DNA: TGTGCCAGAAGCTCGCCGTGTCAGGGGGCCAGTAACACCGGGGAGCTGTTTTTT.

V gene TRBV5-4 combines with J gene TRBJ1-2; D unresolved. The CDR3 covers 17 residues. Germline CDR1 reads SGHNT; CDR2 reads YYREEE (reference sequence). Trimming took 3 bases from V and 2 from J, leaving 20 bases between them. The CDR3 reads CASSSLGSRVINYGYTF. CDR3 sequence (DNA): TGTGCCAGCAGCTCTTTGGGGAGTAGGGTGATAAACTATGGCTACACCTTC.

The chain combines TRBV2 with TRBJ2-1, with TRBD2 identical over 10 bases. The CDR3 runs to 15 residues. From germline, CDR1 is SNHLY and CDR2 FYNNEI. J lost 5 bases, V lost 9 bases, and 10 bases had no gene match. CDR3 nucleotide sequence: TGTGCCAGTTGTGCCGGGACTAGCGAGAACAATGAGCAGTTCTTC. It translates to CASCAGTSENNEQFF.

The chain carries TRBV25-1 and TRBJ1-2, with TRBD1 as a possible D gene (5 bases). Germline V gives CDR1 MGHDK, CDR2 SYGVNS. The CDR3 is 12 amino acids. The germline V and J ends were trimmed by 5 bases and 7 bases, with 11 bases remaining between them. CDR3 DNA: TGTGCCAGCAGTCCCCAAAGGGGTGGCTACACCTTC. Protein: CASSPQRGGYTF.

J is TRBJ1-6 and V is TRBV7-6; 11 nucleotides line up with TRBD1. Trimming cost V 5 bases and J 10 bases; bases outside gene matches: 7. CDR3 length: 15 residues. Germline-derived CDR1 and CDR2 are SGHVS and FNYEAQ. This chain's CDR3 is CASSNSGTGGSPLHF. In nucleotides, the CDR3 is TGTGCCAGCAGCAATTCCGGGACAGGGGGATCACCCCTCCACTTT.

The chain uses TRBV10-1 and TRBJ1-1, with D possibly TRBD1 on 6 matching bases. Germline assignment: CDR1 WNHNN and CDR2 SYGVQD (reference sequence). Trimming removed 6 bases from V and 5 bases from J, with 13 bases in between. The CDR3 spans 13 residues. Here the CDR3 DNA reads TGCGCCAGCAGCGCACAGGGTGGGACTGAAGCTTTCTTT. As protein: CASSAQGGTEAFF.

The gene calls are TRBV5-1 and TRBJ2-3; 9 positions agree with TRBD2. The CDR3 is 14 residues long. Trimming cost V 5 bases and J 2 bases; bases outside gene matches: 3. Looked up from germline, CDR1 is SGHRS and CDR2 is YFSETQ. CDR3 residues: CASRASGNTDTQYF. In DNA, the CDR3 is TGCGCCAGCAGGGCTAGCGGGAACACAGATACGCAGTATTTT.

The chain carries TRBV18 and TRBJ1-3; TRBD1 is a possible D gene (5 bases). This CDR3 is 14 amino acids long. V shed 3 bases and J shed 6 bases, with 12 bases lying between them. The germline V gene has CDR1 KGHSH and CDR2 LQKENI. CDR3 amino acids: CASSPDAGKNTIYF. CDR3 coding DNA: TGTGCCAGCTCACCGGATGCAGGGAAAAACACCATATATTTT.

This chain links TRBV24-1 with TRBJ2-5; a weak D match, TRBD1 (7 bases). Germline V gene data show CDR1 as KGHDR and CDR2 as SFDVKD. V dropped 4 bases and J dropped 1 base, with 12 bases sitting between them. The CDR3 loop spans 15 amino acids. Here the CDR3 DNA reads TGTGCCACCAGTGAAGGCGGGACAGCCCAAGAGACCCAGTACTTC. Its translation: CATSEGGTAQETQYF.

The chain joins TRBV29-1 to TRBJ2-5; perhaps TRBD1 as D (6 bases). Deletions cut 4 bases from V and 1 base from J, with 7 bases between. Germline V gene sequence: CDR1 SQVTM, CDR2 ANQGSEA. The CDR3 consists of 12 residues. CDR3 nucleotides: TGCAGCGTTGTGACAGGCCAAGAGACCCAGTACTTC. Translated: CSVVTGQETQYF.

This chain connects TRBV6-5 to TRBJ1-3; D is undetermined. This CDR3 has 15 amino acids. V lost 6 bases, J lost 0 bases, and 12 bases lay in between. Germline V gene lookup returns CDR1 MNHEY and CDR2 SVGAGI. The CDR3 spells CASRPGLNSGNTIYF. CDR3 DNA: TGTGCCAGCAGACCCGGACTCAACTCTGGAAACACCATATATTTT.

The chain couples TRBV4-1 to TRBJ1-4, with D hard to call. Trimming cost V 0 bases and J 2 bases, with 10 bases left between them. The CDR3 contains 16 residues. Germline V gives CDR1 MGHRA, CDR2 YSYEKL. CDR3 nucleotide sequence: TGCGCCAGCAGCCAAGATCAACCGGGGACTAATGAAAAACTGTTTTTT. Its protein product is CASSQDQPGTNEKLFF.

A few counts support this clone. This chain uses TRBV9 with TRBJ1-1; D is ambiguous. CDR1 and CDR2 from the germline V gene are SGDLS and YYNGEE. The CDR3 loop spans 14 amino acids. V was trimmed by 0 bases and J by 1 base, leaving 7 bases between them. CDR3 sequence: CASSVDGENTEAFF. In DNA form, the CDR3 reads TGTGCCAGCAGCGTAGACGGGGAGAACACTGAAGCTTTCTTT.

The V gene is TRBV1, the J gene TRBJ2-1; no DNA check was done on the table's D call, TRBD2. TRBV1 is deemed a pseudogene. The CDR3 spans 15 residues. In nucleotides, the CDR3 is TGCACCAGCAGCCAAGGCCTATACGCCGGAGATCGTCAGTTCTTC. Translation: CTSSQGLYAGDRQFF.

CDR3 DNA sequence: TGTGCCAGCTCACCACTGAATAGCGTAACCTACGAGCAGTACTTC. Translating gives CASSPLNSVTYEQYF. The chain joins TRBV18 to TRBJ2-7; D possibly corresponds to TRBD2 (5 bases). CDR3 length equals 15 residues. Germline-derived CDR1 and CDR2 are KGHSH and LQKENI. Trimming pared 1 base from V and 2 bases from J, leaving 12 bases between.

The rearrangement joins TRBV5-8 to TRBJ1-1, with 11 bases identical to TRBD1. This CDR3 is 14 amino acids long. Germline V gene lookup returns CDR1 SGHTS and CDR2 YDEGEE. The junction had 5 bases not matched to a gene; V was cut back by 5 bases and J by 5 bases. The CDR3 sequence: CASSWTGGRTEAFF. CDR3 nucleotide sequence: TGTGCCAGCAGTTGGACAGGGGGCAGGACTGAAGCTTTCTTT. Looking up the rest from reference TRBV5-8 and TRBJ1-1 gives the full variable domain: EAGVTQSPTHLIKTRGQQATLRCSPISGHTSVYWYQQALGLGLQFLLWYDEGEERNRGNFPPRFSGRQFPNYSSELNVNALELEDSALYLCASSWTGGRTEAFFGQGTRLTVV.

The chain employs TRBV6-5 and TRBJ2-2; 8 bases are a match to TRBD1. CDR1 and CDR2 from the germline V gene are MNHEY and SVGAGI. With V trimmed by 4 bases and J by 3 bases, 7 bases remained unmatched. The CDR3 is 16 residues long. The CDR3 reads CASSSQGAVDTGELFF. DNA of the CDR3: TGTGCCAGCAGTTCCCAGGGGGCTGTGGACACCGGGGAGCTGTTTTTT.

The chain is built from TRBV3-1 (or the pseudogene TRBV3-2) and TRBJ2-5; D is perhaps TRBD2 (5 bases). The CDR3 is 15 residues long. V lost 1 base and J lost 4, with 13 bases in between. From germline, CDR1 is LGHDT and CDR2 YNNKEL (reference sequence). The CDR3 DNA sequence: TGTGCCAGCAGCCAAGGGGCGGGTAGGCCAGAGACCCAGTACTTC. Its protein product is CASSQGAGRPETQYF.

This rearrangement joins TRBV19 to TRBJ2-1; tentatively, D is TRBD2 (6 bases). The length of the CDR3 is 16 residues. V lost 9 bases and J 4 bases, leaving 22 bases between the germline ends. CDR1 is LNHDA, CDR2 SQIVND, per germline (reference sequence). The CDR3 DNA sequence: TGTGCCAGCACCAAACTGGGGACTGGAACTTACAATGAGCAGTTCTTC. This gives the protein CASTKLGTGTYNEQFF.

The chain couples TRBV9 to TRBJ2-5, with 11 bases lining up with TRBD2. Germline V gives CDR1 SGDLS, CDR2 YYNGEE. V was pared by 4 bases and J by 4 bases, with 9 bases of the junction left unmatched. This CDR3 has 16 amino acids. For the CDR3, the DNA is TGTGCCAGCAGCTCCCACTCGGGACTAGCGGCAGAGACCCAGTACTTC. Amino acid sequence: CASSSHSGLAAETQYF.

The rearrangement links TRBV7-6 to TRBJ2-2; 10 bases fit TRBD2. CDR1 is SGHVS and CDR2 is FNYEAQ in the germline V gene. With V trimmed by 3 bases and J by 5 bases, 6 bases remained unmatched. CDR3 length: 16 amino acids. The CDR3 region has the DNA TGTGCCAGCAGCTTCGGGGGGACTAGCGCGACCGGGGAGCTGTTTTTT. Translation: CASSFGGTSATGELFF.

This clone was recorded only once. This rearrangement joins TRBV6-4 to TRBJ2-2; maybe TRBD1 (5 bases). Germline CDR1 MRHNA, CDR2 SNTAGT. CDR3 size: 11 residues. Between the trimmed V and J ends, which lost 7 bases and 7 bases, there was a span of 7 bases. The CDR3, as DNA: TGTGCCAGCACCGACAGCGGGGAGCTGTTTTTT. As protein: CASTDSGELFF.

The chain uses TRBV21-1 and TRBJ2-7; TRBD2 is taken as the D call from the table, unchecked against the DNA. TRBV21-1 is a pseudogene. CDR3 length: 14 amino acids. The CDR3 is CASSKGGTRDEQYF. The DNA for the CDR3 is TGTGCCAGCAGCAAAGGGGGGACTAGGGACGAGCAGTACTTC.